This T cell receptor beta chain was documented in a study of T-cell memory formation after mild COVID-19. At least ten counts were recorded for this clonotype. TCRdb called the 5' RACE reads again in MiXCR, with one record for every CDR3 protein. This sample has some 450,000 distinct CDR3 sequences, with around 19% found just once. The CDR3 is 12 amino acids. The V gene's germline CDR1 is ENHRY and CDR2 SYGVKD. V lost 7 bases, J lost 8 bases, and 14 bases lay in between. Material: PBMCs or a T cell subset sorted from them (not recorded which). The TCR originated in an adult woman who had mild COVID-19 (a few samples of this study predate the infection). Cell type and time point are not known. J is TRBJ1-2 and V is TRBV10-3; a weak D match, TRBD1 (6 bases). CDR3 in amino acids: CAITTTGGGYTF. DNA for the CDR3: TGTGCCATCACCACGACAGGAGGAGGCTACACCTTC.